This TCR beta chain was obtained from a study of long-term antiretroviral therapy in people with HIV. The immunoSEQ assay was v3.0, run at survey level. Only in-frame clones appear in the TCRdb table, and some are missing; sequencing was by immunoSEQ multiplex PCR. The table has tens of thousands of clones, 82% seen once. In germline, CDR1 is MNHEY, CDR2 SMNVEV (reference sequence). CDR3 length equals 13 residues. V shed 5 bases and J shed 2 bases, with 9 bases lying between them. The origin of this receptor is a man in his late teens or twenties with HIV. This specimen consisted of unsorted PBMCs, obtained 0.5 years after starting antiretroviral therapy. This chain joins TRBV27 and TRBJ1-2; no clear D gene. CDR3 amino acids: CASSQGRNYGYTF. The DNA for the CDR3 is TGTGCCAGCAGTCAAGGGAGGAACTATGGCTACACCTTC.